This T cell receptor (beta chain) is from a study of cytomegalovirus exposure and HLA in healthy donors. General observations from the study: That first-cohort TCR clusters tended to co-occur in the 130 or so validation repertoires was found in a later analysis. Most TCR sequences were rare, but some public TCRs occurred in many donors. A classifier reportedly called cytomegalovirus status with high sensitivity and specificity.

TCRdb's table, derived via immunoSEQ multiplex PCR, lists solely in-frame clones and lacks some. The sample has more than 90,000 clones, roughly nine tenths seen once. A note on this clone: What it binds is not known.

Donors came from a validation cohort of some 130 subjects, distinct from the first 666-subject cohort. The CDR3 runs 12 residues. Germline V gives CDR1 MNHEY, CDR2 SVGAGI. V was pared by 10 bases and J by 5 bases, with 4 bases of the junction left unmatched. The J gene is TRBJ2-2, the V gene TRBV6-5; TRBD1 matches at 7 bases. The sequencing sample was made of PBMCs. This clonotype originated in a man aged 18 to 29 in good health and CMV-seropositive. The CDR3 nucleotides are TGTGCCACCCAACAGGGGACCGGGGAGCTGTTTTTT. Translating gives CATQQGTGELFF.